A single TCR beta chain is shown here with its context. Its antigen is unknown. It has no much larger one-base neighbor in the sample; base qualities were not kept. Whole blood was collected in K2EDTA tubes by collaborating institutions according to the institutions' own protocols. For TCRbeta analysis, collaborators shipped samples in one of three forms: frozen whole blood, isolated PBMCs, or DNA extracted from either of those sample types. The immunoSEQ Assay, a bias-controlled multiplex PCR, was used to amplify TCRbeta CDR3 regions from genomic DNA. In the authors' own workflow: The number of nucleated cells in each sample was estimated from the amplification of reference gene primers within the assay. Sequence reads were collapsed and filtered to measure the absolute abundance of every unique TCRbeta CDR3 rearrangement. For each sample, productive Simpson clonality was calculated by taking the square root of Simpson's diversity index across productive rearrangements. TCRdb took over this immuneACCESS table, retaining in-frame rearrangements with V and J assigned. Such tables are incomplete; in checked studies, under half of the missing clones stem from an unresolved V gene, and the remainder is unexplained. V and J calls and clone size are copied from that table; D and trimming were computed from the DNA. Counted in this sample were 200,000 to 300,000 clones; around 80% of them appeared once. The ten largest make up around 5.5% of the sample.

This sample is drawn from a study of blood T cell repertoires in COVID-19 (dated by TCRdb to between 2020 and 2021). In terms of the full investigation: Collaborator samples came from the United States, Italy and Spain and covered acute and convalescent phases of COVID-19. Samples came from the ongoing ImmuneRACE study (first 160 participants) plus 1,254 subjects from 6 global collaborators. The sample metadata nearly always contained a de-identified subject ID, COVID-19 status, age in years and sex. Deeply sampled blood TCRbeta repertoires from subjects exposed to, actively infected with, or recovered from COVID-19 were included in the dataset. The material from the prospective study consisted of cDNA or gDNA derived from T cells, B-cell-depleted T cells, or PBMCs. Where HLA class I and class II types were available, the types were taken from metadata supplied by the sample provider, not from assay-based typing. The repertoires were released in a freely available public database intended as a resource for research on the immune response to SARS-CoV-2.

A distance of 15 bases separates the germline ends of V and J, which lose 6 bases and 4 bases respectively. Per the germline V gene (reference sequence), MNHEY is the CDR1 and SMNVEV is the CDR2. The CDR3, from cysteine to phenylalanine, totals 14 residues. The DNA shown is the 42-base CDR3, in frame from base 1. What the work shows at the level of the full study, not this receptor alone: How much clinical and demographic metadata was included differed by source and by participant, and the metadata was provided uncurated.

Here the chain combines TRBV27 and TRBJ2-5; the D region possibly corresponds to TRBD1 (6 bases align). The receptor comes from a human donor in a cohort sampled during active COVID-19. The sample was peripheral blood. The CDR3 sequence is CASRDSGRGETQYF. The DNA is TGTGCCAGCAGAGACTCGGGCAGGGGAGAGACCCAGTACTTC.